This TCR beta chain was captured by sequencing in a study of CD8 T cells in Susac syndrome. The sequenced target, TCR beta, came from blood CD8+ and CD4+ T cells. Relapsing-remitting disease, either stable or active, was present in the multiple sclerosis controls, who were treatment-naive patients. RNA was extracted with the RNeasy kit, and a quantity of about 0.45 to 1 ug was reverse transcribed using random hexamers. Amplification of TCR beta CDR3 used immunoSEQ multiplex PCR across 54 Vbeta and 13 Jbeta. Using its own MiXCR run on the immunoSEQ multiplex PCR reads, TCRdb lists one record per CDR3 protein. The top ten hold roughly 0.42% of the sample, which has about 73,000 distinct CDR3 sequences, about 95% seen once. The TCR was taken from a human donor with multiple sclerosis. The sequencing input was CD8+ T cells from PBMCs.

The CDR3, as DNA: TGCGCCAGCAGCCAAGTCGGTAGCGGGGGGGTAGCGGAAGAGACCCAGTACTTC. Protein product: CASSQVGSGGVAEETQYF. This chain joins TRBV4-1 and TRBJ2-5; 11 bases match TRBD2. The V and J ends lost 1 base and 3 bases, in that order; junction bases with no gene match: 10. The germline CDR1 and CDR2 sequences are MGHRA and YSYEKL. This CDR3 contains 18 residues.